This T cell receptor (beta chain) comes out of a study of T cell repertoires in cytomegalovirus infection. Study summary: Shared public TCR beta signatures pointed to both CMV infection and a matching HLA type.

Deletions cut 8 bases from V and 0 bases from J, with 8 bases between. CDR1 is SEHNR, CDR2 FQNEAQ, per germline (reference sequence). The CDR3 sequence is 13 residues long. TCRdb re-derived calls from the reads in MiXCR, one entry per CDR3 protein. The table shows about 160,000 distinct CDR3 sequences, with less than 25% occurring only once. Overall study findings and caveats: The study found HLA-C-restricted CMV-specific TCR beta clonotypes dominating the ex vivo response.

Of note for this clonotype: Antigen specificity is unknown.

The clonotype originates from a human donor in good health (CMV status not recorded). Some clones in this sample may be carry-over from other donors' samples. The genes are TRBV7-9 and TRBJ2-1; D remains ambiguous. Sequenced here: CD8+ T cells from cultured PBMCs, sampled from culture after CMV antigen stimulation. The CDR3 region has the DNA TGTGCCAGCCAACCTAGCTCCTACAATGAGCAGTTCTTC. Its translation is CASQPSSYNEQFF.